This entry describes one T cell receptor (beta chain). Its antigen remains unidentified. The protocol was immunoSEQ multiplex PCR, while the TCRdb copy is restricted to in-frame clones and leaves out a portion. The table has more than 150,000 clones, roughly 85% seen once; the top ten hold about 5.9%. The entry originates in a study of Ad26.COV2.S vaccination and SARS-CoV-2 variants. The study's findings and limits: After vaccination, reports described spike-specific CD8+ and CD4+ T cell responses as showing substantial breadth.

V lost 0 bases, J lost 6 bases, and 12 bases lay in between. The CDR3 extends over 14 amino acids. Germline loops: CDR1 SGHRS, CDR2 YFSETQ. Sample: peripheral blood, taken after recovery from COVID-19. The V and J genes are TRBV5-1 and TRBJ1-2; a weak D match, TRBD1 (6 bases). The clonotype originates from a human donor who had recovered from COVID-19. The CDR3 region has the DNA TGCGCCAGCAGCTTGGCGGGACAATCCCATGGCTACACCTTC. Its protein is CASSLAGQSHGYTF. Drawing the rest from reference TRBV5-1 and TRBJ1-2, the complete variable domain is KAGVTQTPRYLIKTRGQQVTLSCSPISGHRSVSWYQQTPGQGLQFLFEYFSETQRNKGNFPGRFSGRQFSNSRSEMNVSTLELGDSALYLCASSLAGQSHGYTFGSGTRLTVV.